This TCR beta chain was identified during a study of T cells after yellow fever vaccination. Broader study findings: Booster sampling recovered most clones from primary vaccination (around 97% CD4, roughly 86% CD8).

Each CDR3 protein gets one entry after TCRdb re-called the 5' RACE reads with MiXCR. The sample lists 300,000 to 400,000 distinct CDR3 sequences; about 4% were seen once. Comments on this clonotype: The antigen is undetermined.

Germline-derived CDR1 and CDR2 are MDHEN and SYDVKM. Trimming pared 6 bases from V and 2 bases from J, leaving 19 bases between. The CDR3 runs 16 residues. The origin of this receptor is a man aged 18 to 30 who received the YFV17D yellow fever vaccine. The chain is built from TRBV28 and TRBJ1-2; no clear D gene. The material was PBMCs, obtained 5 days after the yellow fever booster vaccination. The DNA of the CDR3 is TGTGCCAGCAGGACTGAAGCAGCGGGGAGAAACTATGGCTACACCTTC. Protein: CASRTEAAGRNYGYTF.